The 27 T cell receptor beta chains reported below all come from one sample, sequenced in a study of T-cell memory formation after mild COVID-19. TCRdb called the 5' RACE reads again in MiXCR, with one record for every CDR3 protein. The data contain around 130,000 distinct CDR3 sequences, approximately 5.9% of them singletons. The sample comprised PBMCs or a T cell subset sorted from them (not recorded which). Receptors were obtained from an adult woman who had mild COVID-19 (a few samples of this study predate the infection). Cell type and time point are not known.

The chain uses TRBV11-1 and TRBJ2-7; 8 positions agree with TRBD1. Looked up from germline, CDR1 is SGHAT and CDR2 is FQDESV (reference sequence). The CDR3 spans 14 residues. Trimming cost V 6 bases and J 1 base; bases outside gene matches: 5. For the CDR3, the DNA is TGTGCCAGCAGTATTACAGGGGGGTCCTACGAGCAGTACTTC. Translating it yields CASSITGGSYEQYF.

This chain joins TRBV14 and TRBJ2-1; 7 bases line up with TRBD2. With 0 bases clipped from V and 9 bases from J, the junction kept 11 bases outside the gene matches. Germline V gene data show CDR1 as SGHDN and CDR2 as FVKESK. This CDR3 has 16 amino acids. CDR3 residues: CASSQDAGEPIGEQFF. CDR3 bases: TGTGCCAGCAGCCAAGATGCGGGAGAACCCATCGGTGAGCAGTTCTTC.

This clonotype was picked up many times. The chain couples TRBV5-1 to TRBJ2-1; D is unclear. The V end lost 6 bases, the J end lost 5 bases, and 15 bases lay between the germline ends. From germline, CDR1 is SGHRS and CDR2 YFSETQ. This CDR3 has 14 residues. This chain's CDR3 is CASTIGRPNNEQFF. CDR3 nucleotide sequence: TGCGCCAGCACCATAGGCAGGCCTAACAATGAGCAGTTCTTC.

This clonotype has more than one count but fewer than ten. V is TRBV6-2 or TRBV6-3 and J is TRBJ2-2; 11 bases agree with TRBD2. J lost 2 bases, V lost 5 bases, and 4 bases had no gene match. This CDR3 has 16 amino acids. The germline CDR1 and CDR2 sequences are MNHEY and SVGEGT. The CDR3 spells CASSHGLAGNTGELFF. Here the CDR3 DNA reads TGTGCCAGCAGTCACGGACTAGCGGGTAACACCGGGGAGCTGTTTTTT.

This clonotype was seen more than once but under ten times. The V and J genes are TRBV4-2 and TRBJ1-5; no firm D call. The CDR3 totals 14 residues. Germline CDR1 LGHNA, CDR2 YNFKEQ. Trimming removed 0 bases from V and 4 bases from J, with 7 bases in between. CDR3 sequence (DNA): TGTGCCAGCAGCCAAGATTATGAGAATCAGCCCCAGCATTTT. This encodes CASSQDYENQPQHF.

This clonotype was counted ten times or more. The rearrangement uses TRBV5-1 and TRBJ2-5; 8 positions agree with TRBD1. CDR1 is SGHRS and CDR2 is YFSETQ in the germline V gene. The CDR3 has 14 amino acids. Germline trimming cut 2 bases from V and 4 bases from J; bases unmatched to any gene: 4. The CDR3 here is CASSFDRGGETQYF. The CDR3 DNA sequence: TGCGCCAGCAGCTTCGACAGGGGAGGAGAGACCCAGTACTTC.

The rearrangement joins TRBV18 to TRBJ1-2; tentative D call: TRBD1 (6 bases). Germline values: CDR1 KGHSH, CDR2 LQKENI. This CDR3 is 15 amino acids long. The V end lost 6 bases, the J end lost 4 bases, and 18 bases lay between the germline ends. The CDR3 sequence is CASSYNREASYGYTF. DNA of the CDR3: TGTGCCAGCTCGTACAACAGGGAGGCTTCCTATGGCTACACCTTC.

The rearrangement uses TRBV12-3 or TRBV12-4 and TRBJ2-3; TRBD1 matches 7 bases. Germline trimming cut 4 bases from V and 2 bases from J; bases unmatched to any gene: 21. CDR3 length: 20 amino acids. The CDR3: CASSWLGIFLRQGNTDTQYF. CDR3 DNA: TGTGCCAGCAGTTGGTTAGGAATATTTTTAAGACAGGGAAACACAGATACGCAGTATTTT.

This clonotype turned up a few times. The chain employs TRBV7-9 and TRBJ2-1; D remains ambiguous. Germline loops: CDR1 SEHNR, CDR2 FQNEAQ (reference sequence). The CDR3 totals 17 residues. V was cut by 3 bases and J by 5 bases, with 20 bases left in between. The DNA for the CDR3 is TGTGCCAGCAGCTTCACCGGGTCCACACGAAGCCACAATGAGCAGTTCTTC. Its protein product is CASSFTGSTRSHNEQFF.

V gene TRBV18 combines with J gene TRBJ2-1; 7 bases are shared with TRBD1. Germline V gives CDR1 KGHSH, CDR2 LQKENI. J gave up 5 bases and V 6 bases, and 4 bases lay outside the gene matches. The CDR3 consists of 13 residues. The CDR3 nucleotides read TGTGCCAGCTCGCGAGACAGGGACAATGAGCAGTTCTTC. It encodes CASSRDRDNEQFF.

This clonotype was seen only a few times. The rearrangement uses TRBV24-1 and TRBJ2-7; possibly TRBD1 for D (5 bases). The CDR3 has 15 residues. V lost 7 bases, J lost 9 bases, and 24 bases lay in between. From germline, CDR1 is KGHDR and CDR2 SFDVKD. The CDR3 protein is CATSDDLGPVIGQYF. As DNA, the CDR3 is TGTGCCACCAGCGACGATTTGGGGCCGGTTATTGGGCAGTACTTC.

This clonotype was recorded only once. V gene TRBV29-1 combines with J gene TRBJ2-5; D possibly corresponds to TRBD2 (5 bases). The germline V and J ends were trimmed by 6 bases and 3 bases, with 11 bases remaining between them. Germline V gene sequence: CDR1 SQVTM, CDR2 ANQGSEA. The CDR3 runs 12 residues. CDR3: CSVLFGEETQYF. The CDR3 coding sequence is TGCAGCGTCCTCTTCGGGGAAGAGACCCAGTACTTC.

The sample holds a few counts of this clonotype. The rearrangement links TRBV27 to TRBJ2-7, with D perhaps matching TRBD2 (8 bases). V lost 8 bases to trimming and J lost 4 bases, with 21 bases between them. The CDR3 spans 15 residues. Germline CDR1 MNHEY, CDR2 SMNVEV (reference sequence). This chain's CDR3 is CASSREGAFIYEQYF. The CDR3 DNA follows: TGTGCCAGCTCCCGGGAGGGGGCTTTTATTTACGAGCAGTACTTC.

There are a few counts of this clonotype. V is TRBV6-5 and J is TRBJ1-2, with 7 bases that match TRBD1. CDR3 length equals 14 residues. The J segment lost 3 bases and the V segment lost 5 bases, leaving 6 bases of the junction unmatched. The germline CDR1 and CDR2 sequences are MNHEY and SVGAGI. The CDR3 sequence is CASSVTGLDYGYTF. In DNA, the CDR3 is TGTGCCAGCAGTGTGACAGGGTTGGACTATGGCTACACCTTC.

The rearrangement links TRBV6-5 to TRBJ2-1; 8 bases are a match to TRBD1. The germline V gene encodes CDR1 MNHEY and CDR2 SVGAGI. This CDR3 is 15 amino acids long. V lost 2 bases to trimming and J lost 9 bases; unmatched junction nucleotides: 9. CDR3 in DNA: TGTGCCAGCAGTTACGGGCAGGGGGCATTTGGTGAGCAGTTCTTC. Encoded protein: CASSYGQGAFGEQFF.

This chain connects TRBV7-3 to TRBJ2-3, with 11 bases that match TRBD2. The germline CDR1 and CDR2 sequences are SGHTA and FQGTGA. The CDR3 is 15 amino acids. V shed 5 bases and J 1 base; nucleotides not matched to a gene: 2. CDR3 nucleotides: TGTGCCAGCAGCAGGACTAGCGGGCGCACAGATACGCAGTATTTT. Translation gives CASSRTSGRTDTQYF.

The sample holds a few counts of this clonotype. The CDR3 protein is CASSSASRGGYTF. In nucleotides, the CDR3 is TGCGCCAGCAGCTCGGCTAGCAGGGGTGGCTACACCTTC. The chain carries TRBV5-1 and TRBJ1-2; D is possibly TRBD1 (6 bases). V was trimmed by 3 bases and J by 7 bases, leaving 13 bases between them. The V gene's germline CDR1 is SGHRS and CDR2 YFSETQ. CDR3 size: 13 residues.

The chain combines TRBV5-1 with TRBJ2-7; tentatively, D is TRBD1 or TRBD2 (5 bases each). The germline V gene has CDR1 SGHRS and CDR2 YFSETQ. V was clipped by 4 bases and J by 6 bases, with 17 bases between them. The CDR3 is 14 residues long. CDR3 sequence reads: CASSPWDPTVEQYF. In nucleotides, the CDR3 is TGCGCCAGCAGCCCCTGGGACCCCACGGTCGAGCAGTACTTC.

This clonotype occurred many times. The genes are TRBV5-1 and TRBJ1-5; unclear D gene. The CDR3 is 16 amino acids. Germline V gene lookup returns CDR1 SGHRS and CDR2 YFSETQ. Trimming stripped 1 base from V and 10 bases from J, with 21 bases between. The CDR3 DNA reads TGCGCCAGCAGCTTGACGGGTTTCGGTGCGGGTGGACCCCAGCATTTT. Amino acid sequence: CASSLTGFGAGGPQHF.

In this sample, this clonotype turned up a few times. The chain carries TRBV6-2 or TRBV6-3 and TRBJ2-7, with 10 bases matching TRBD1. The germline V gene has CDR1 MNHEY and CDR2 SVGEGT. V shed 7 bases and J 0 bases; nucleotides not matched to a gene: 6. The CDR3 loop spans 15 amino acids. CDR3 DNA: TGTGCCAGCAACGACAGGGGGCTTGGCTCCTACGAGCAGTACTTC. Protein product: CASNDRGLGSYEQYF.

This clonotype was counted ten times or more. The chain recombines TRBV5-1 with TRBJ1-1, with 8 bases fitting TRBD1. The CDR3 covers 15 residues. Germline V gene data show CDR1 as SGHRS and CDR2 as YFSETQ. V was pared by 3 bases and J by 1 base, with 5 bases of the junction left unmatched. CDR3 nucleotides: TGCGCCAGCAGCTGGCAGGGGGCCTCGAACACTGAAGCTTTCTTT. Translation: CASSWQGASNTEAFF.

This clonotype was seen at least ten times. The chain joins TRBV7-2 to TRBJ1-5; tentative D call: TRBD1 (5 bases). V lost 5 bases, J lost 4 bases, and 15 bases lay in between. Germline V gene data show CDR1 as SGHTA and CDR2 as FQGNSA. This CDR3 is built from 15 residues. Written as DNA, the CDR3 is TGTGCCAGCAGCCTAGACAGTTCCCGTAATCAGCCCCAGCATTTT. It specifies CASSLDSSRNQPQHF.

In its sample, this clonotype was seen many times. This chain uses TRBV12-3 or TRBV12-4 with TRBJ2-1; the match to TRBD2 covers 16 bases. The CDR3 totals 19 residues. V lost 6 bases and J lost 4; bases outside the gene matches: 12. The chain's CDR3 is CASSPGTSGRVFIYNEQFF. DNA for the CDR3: TGTGCCAGCAGCCCCGGGACTAGCGGGAGGGTTTTTATATACAATGAGCAGTTCTTC.

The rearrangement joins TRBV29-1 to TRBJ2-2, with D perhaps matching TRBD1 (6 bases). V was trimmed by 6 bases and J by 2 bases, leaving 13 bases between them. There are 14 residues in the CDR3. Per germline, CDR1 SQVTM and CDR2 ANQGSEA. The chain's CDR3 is CSVPDRINTGELFF. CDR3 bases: TGCAGCGTCCCAGACAGGATCAACACCGGGGAGCTGTTTTTT.

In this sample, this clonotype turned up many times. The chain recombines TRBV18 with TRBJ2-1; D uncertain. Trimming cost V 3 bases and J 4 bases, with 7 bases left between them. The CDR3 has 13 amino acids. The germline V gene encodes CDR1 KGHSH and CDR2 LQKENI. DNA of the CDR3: TGTGCCAGCTCACCCGACACGTACAATGAGCAGTTCTTC. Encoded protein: CASSPDTYNEQFF. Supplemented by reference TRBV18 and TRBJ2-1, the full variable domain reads NAGVMQNPRHLVRRRGQEARLRCSPMKGHSHVYWYRQLPEEGLKFMVYLQKENIIDESGMPKERFSAEFPKEGPSILRIQQVVRGDSAAYFCASSPDTYNEQFFGPGTRLTVL.

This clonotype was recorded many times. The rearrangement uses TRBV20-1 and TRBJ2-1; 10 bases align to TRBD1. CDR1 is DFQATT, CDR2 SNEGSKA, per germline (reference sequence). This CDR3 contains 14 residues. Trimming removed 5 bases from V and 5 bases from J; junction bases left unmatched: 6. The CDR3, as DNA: TGCAGTGCTTTTTCGGGACAGGGGAACAATGAGCAGTTCTTC. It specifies CSAFSGQGNNEQFF.

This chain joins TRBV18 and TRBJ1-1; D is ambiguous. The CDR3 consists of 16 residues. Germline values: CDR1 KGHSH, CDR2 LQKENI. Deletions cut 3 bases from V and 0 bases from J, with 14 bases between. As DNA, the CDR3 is TGTGCCAGCTCACCTCCAAATGCGGGGTTGAACACTGAAGCTTTCTTT. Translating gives CASSPPNAGLNTEAFF.